The sequence of this T cell receptor (beta chain) was determined in a study of T cell changes during pregnancy in multiple sclerosis. There are 14 residues in the CDR3. The germline CDR1 and CDR2 sequences are SNHLY and FYNNEI. V gave up 10 bases and J gave up 4 bases, with 16 bases separating them. Sequencing used immunoSEQ multiplex PCR; TCRdb keeps in-frame clones, though not all of them. The top ten clones hold around 0.76% of a sample with approximately 35,000 clones, 89% of them seen once. This receptor was obtained from a female donor in good health, enrolled as a control in a pregnancy study. Sequencing was performed on CD4+ T cells from peripheral blood mononuclear cells, taken after pregnancy. The gene calls are TRBV2 and TRBJ1-4, with a possible D match to TRBD1 (5 bases). The CDR3 reads CATCPQGVNEKLFF. CDR3 in DNA: TGTGCCACCTGCCCCCAAGGGGTTAATGAAAAACTGTTTTTT.